The clone carrying this TCR beta chain was counted once. This record belongs to a study of Ad26.COV2.S vaccination and SARS-CoV-2 variants. Overall study: Within the COV1001 Ad26.COV2.S trial arm, the donor was enrolled.

As to treatment: about 20 received Ad26.COV2.S at low or high dose, single or two shots; about 5 received placebo; per-sample allocation not given. Sampling happened 63 days after the first vaccine or placebo injection. CDR3 size: 16 residues. Germline V gives CDR1 MDHEN, CDR2 SYDVKM. J was trimmed by 2 bases and V by 4 bases; bases with no gene match: 10. This table comes from immunoSEQ multiplex PCR, and its TCRdb copy is limited to in-frame clones, with some not included. This sample has 350,000 to 450,000 clones, with approximately 91% found just once. Source: peripheral blood, taken in a trial of Ad26.COV2.S vaccine versus placebo. The gene calls are TRBV28 and TRBJ1-2; 7 bases fit TRBD1. The receptor comes from a person between 18 and 65 years old who received the Ad26.COV2.S COVID-19 vaccine or a placebo. This chain's CDR3 is CASSSDPGQKNYGYTF. CDR3 coding DNA: TGTGCCAGCAGTTCTGATCCGGGACAGAAGAACTATGGCTACACCTTC.